This T cell receptor (beta chain) was sequenced during a study of T-cell memory formation after mild COVID-19. Study as a whole: Clusters of TCRs were largely donor specific. General observations from the study: Mostly located in CM and EM were contracting CD4+ clones, with contracting CD8+ clones located in EMRA.

The CDR3 runs 13 residues. V was cut by 8 bases and J by 4 bases, with 14 bases left in between. Looked up from germline, CDR1 is SGHTA and CDR2 is FQGNSA. Concerning this clonotype: What it binds is not known.

From the 5' RACE reads, TCRdb called clonotypes with MiXCR, one entry per CDR3 protein. Seen here are 300,000 to 350,000 distinct CDR3 sequences, about 13% observed once, and the top ten hold 20% to 25%. The sequence derives from a young man who had mild COVID-19 (a few samples of this study predate the infection). Cell type and time point are not known. Sequenced sample: PBMCs or a T cell subset sorted from them (not recorded which). The genes are TRBV7-2 and TRBJ1-2, with D unclear. In DNA form, the CDR3 reads TGTGCCAGCGGCCAGAGTTCCCGCTATGGCTACACCTTC. This sequence encodes CASGQSSRYGYTF.